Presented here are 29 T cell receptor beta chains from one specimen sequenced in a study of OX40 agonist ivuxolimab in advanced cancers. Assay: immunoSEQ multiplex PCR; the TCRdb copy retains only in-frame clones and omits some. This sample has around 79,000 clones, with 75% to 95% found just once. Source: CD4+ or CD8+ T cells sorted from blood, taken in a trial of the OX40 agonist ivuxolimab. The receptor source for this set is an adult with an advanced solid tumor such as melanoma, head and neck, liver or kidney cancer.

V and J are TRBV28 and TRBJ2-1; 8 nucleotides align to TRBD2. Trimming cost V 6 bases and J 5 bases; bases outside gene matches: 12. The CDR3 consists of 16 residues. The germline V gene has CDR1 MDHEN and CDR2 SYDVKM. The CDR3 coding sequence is TGTGCCAGCAGCCCAGCGAGGCTAGCGGGTAACAATGAGCAGTTCTTC. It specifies CASSPARLAGNNEQFF.

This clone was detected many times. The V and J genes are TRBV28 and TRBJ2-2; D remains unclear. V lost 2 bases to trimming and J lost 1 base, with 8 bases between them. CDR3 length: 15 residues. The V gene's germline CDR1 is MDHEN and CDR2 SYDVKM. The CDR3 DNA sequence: TGTGCCAGCAGTTTAAGTGTTGGGAACACCGGGGAGCTGTTTTTT. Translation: CASSLSVGNTGELFF.

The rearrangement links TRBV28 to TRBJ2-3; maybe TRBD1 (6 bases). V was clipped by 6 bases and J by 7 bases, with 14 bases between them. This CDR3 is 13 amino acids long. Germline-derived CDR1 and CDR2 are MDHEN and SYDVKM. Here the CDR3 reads CASSPQGANTQYF. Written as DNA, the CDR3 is TGTGCCAGCAGCCCACAGGGAGCAAATACGCAGTATTTT. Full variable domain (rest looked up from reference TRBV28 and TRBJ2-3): DVKVTQSSRYLVKRTGEKVFLECVQDMDHENMFWYRQDPGLGLRLIYFSYDVKMKEKGDIPEGYSVSREKKERFSLILESASTNQTSMYLCASSPQGANTQYFGPGTRLTVL.

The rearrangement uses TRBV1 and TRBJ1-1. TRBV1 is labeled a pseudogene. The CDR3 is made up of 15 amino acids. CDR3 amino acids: CTSSQDPGRNTEAFF. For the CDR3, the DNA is TGCACCAGCAGCCAAGACCCAGGGAGAAACACTGAAGCTTTCTTT.

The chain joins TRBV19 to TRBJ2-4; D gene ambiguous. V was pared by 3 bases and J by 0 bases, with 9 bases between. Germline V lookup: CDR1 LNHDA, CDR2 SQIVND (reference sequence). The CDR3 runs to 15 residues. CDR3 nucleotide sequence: TGTGCCAGTAGTATGGCAGTCCTAGCCAAAAACATTCAGTACTTC. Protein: CASSMAVLAKNIQYF.

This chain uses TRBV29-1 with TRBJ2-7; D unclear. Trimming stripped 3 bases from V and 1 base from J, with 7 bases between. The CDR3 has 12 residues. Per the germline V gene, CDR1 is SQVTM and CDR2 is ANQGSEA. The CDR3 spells CSVEKGSYEQYF. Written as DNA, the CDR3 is TGCAGCGTTGAGAAAGGTTCCTACGAGCAGTACTTC.

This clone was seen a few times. The CDR3 region is CASAGVGYNEQFF. The CDR3 region has the DNA TGTGCCAGCGCGGGAGTTGGGTACAATGAGCAGTTCTTC. The J gene is TRBJ2-1, the V gene TRBV5-4; 7 nucleotides match TRBD2. The CDR3 sequence is 13 residues long. V was pared by 7 bases and J by 4 bases, with 5 bases of the junction left unmatched. CDR1 is SGHNT, CDR2 YYREEE, per germline (reference sequence).

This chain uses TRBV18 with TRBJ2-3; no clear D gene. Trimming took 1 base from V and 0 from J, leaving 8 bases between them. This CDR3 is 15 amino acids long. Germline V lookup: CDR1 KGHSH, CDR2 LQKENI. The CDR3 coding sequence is TGTGCCAGCTCACCACGCCCAGCAAGCACAGATACGCAGTATTTT. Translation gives CASSPRPASTDTQYF.

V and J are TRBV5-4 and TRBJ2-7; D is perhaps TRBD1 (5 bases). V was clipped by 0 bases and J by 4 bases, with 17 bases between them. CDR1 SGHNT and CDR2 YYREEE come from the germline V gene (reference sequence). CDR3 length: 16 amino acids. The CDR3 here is CASSLGGQGGTYEQYF. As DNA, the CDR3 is TGTGCCAGCAGCTTGGGGGGCCAGGGCGGAACTTACGAGCAGTACTTC. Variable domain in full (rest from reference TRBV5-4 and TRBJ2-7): ETGVTQSPTHLIKTRGQQVTLRCSSQSGHNTVSWYQQALGQGPQFIFQYYREEENGRGNFPPRFSGLQFPNYSSELNVNALELDDSALYLCASSLGGQGGTYEQYFGPGTRLTVT.

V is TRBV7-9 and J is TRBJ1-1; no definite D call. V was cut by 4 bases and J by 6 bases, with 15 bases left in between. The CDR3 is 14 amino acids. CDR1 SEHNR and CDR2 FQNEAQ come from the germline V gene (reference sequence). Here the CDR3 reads CASSSLPQSPEAFF. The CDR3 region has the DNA TGTGCCAGCAGCTCCCTTCCCCAGTCCCCTGAAGCTTTCTTT.

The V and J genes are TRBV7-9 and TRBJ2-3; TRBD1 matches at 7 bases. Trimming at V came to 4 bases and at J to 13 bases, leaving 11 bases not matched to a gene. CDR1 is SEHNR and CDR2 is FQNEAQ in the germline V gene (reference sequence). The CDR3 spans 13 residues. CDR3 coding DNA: TGTGCCAGCAGCTCTTCCGGGACAGTGCCCGAGTATTTT. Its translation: CASSSSGTVPEYF.

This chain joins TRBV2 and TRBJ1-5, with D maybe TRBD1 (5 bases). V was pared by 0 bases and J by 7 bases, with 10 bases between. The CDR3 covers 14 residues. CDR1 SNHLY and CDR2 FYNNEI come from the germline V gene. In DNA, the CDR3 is TGTGCCAGCAGTGAAGCCCGAGGGGACCAGCCCCAGCATTTT. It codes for CASSEARGDQPQHF. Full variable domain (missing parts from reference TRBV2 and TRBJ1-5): EPEVTQTPSHQVTQMGQEVILRCVPISNHLYFYWYRQILGQKVEFLVSFYNNEISEKSEIFDDQFSVERPDGSNFTLKIRSTKLEDSAMYFCASSEARGDQPQHFGDGTRLSIL.

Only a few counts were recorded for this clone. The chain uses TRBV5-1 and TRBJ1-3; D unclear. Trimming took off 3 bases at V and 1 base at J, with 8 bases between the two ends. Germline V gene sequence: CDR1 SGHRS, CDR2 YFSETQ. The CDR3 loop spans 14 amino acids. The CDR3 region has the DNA TGCGCCAGCAGCTCAAGGGCTTCTGGAAACACCATATATTTT. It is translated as CASSSRASGNTIYF.

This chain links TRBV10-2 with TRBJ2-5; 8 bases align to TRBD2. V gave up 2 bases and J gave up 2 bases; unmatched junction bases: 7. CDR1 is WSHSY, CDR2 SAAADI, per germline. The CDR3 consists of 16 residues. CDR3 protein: CASSEIPSGWQETQYF. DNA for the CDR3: TGCGCCAGCAGTGAGATACCTAGCGGGTGGCAAGAGACCCAGTACTTC.

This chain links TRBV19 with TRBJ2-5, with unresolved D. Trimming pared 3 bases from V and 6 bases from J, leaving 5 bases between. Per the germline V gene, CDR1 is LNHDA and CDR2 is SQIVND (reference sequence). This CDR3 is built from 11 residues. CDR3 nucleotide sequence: TGTGCCAGTAGTATTCACCAGACCCAGTACTTC. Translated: CASSIHQTQYF. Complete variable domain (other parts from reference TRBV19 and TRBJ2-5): DGGITQSPKYLFRKEGQNVTLSCEQNLNHDAMYWYRQDPGQGLRLIYYSQIVNDFQKGDIAEGYSVSREKKESFPLTVTSAQKNPTAFYLCASSIHQTQYFGPGTRLLVL.

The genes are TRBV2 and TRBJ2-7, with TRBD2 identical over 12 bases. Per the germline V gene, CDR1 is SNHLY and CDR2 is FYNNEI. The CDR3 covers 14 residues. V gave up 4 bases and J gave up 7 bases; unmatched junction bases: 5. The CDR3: CASSGTSGKQEQYF. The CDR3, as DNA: TGTGCCAGCAGTGGGACTAGCGGGAAGCAAGAGCAGTACTTC.

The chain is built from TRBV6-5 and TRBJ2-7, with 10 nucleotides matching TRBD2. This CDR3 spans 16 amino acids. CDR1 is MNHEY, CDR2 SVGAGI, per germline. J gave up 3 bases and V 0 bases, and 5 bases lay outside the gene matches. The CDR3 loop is CASSYSGTSDSYEQYF. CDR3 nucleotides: TGTGCCAGCAGTTACTCCGGGACTAGCGACAGCTACGAGCAGTACTTC.

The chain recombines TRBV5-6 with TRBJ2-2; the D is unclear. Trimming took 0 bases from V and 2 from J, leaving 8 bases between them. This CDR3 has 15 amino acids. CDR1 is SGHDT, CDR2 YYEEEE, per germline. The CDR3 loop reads CASSLALVNTGELFF. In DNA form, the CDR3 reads TGTGCCAGCAGCTTGGCACTGGTTAACACCGGGGAGCTGTTTTTT.

CDR3 residues: CASTADTMNTEAFF. In nucleotides, the CDR3 is TGCGCCAGCACGGCAGATACAATGAACACTGAAGCTTTCTTT. The J gene is TRBJ1-1, the V gene TRBV5-1; no clear D. Trimming stripped 6 bases from V and 0 bases from J, with 12 bases between. Germline assignment: CDR1 SGHRS and CDR2 YFSETQ. This CDR3 has 14 residues.

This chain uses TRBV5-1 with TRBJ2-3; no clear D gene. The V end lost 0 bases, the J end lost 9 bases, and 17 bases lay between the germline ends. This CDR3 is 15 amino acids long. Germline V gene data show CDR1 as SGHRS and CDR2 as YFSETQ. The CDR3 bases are TGCGCCAGCAGCTTGGACTCAGGCGGCCTGGCGACGCAGTATTTT. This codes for CASSLDSGGLATQYF. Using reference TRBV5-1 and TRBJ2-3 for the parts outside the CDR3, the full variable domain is KAGVTQTPRYLIKTRGQQVTLSCSPISGHRSVSWYQQTPGQGLQFLFEYFSETQRNKGNFPGRFSGRQFSNSRSEMNVSTLELGDSALYLCASSLDSGGLATQYFGPGTRLTVL.

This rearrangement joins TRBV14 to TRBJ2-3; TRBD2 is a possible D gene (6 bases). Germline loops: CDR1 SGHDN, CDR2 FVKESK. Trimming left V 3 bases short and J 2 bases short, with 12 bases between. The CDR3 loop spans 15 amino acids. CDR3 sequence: CASSHPPGDTDTQYF. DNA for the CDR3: TGTGCCAGCAGCCACCCGCCGGGGGACACAGATACGCAGTATTTT.

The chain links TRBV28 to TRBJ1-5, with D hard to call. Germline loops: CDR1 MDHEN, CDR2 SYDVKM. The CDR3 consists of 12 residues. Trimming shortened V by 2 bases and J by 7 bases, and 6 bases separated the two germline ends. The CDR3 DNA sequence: TGTGCCAGCAGTTTAGTAGGCCAGCCCCAGCATTTT. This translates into CASSLVGQPQHF.

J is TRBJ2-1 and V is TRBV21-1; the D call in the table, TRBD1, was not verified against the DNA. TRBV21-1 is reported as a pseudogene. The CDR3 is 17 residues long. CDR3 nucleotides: TGTGCCAGCAGCAAAGTGATCCCAGGGATCCTATACAATGAGCAGTTCTTC. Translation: CASSKVIPGILYNEQFF.

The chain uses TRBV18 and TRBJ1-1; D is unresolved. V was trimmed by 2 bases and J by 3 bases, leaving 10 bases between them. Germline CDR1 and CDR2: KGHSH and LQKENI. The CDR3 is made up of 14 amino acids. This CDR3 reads CASSPGGVHTEAFF. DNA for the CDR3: TGTGCCAGCTCACCAGGCGGGGTGCACACTGAAGCTTTCTTT.

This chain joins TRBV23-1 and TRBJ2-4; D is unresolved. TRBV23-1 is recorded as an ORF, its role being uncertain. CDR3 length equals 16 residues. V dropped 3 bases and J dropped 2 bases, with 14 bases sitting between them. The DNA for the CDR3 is TGCGCCAGCAGTCACCCCGACCCTGGGACCAAAAACATTCAGTACTTC. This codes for CASSHPDPGTKNIQYF.

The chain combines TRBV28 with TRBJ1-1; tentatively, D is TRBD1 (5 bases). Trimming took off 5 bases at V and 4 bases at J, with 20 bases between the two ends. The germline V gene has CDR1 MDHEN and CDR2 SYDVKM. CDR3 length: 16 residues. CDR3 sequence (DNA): TGTGCCAGCAGTCTCTTTGGATGGGGGGTGGGCACTGAAGCTTTCTTT. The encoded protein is CASSLFGWGVGTEAFF.

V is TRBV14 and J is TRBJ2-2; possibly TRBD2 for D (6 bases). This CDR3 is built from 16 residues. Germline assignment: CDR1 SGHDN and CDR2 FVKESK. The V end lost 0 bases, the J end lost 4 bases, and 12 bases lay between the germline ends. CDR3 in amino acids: CASSQDGGVRTGELFF. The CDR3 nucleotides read TGTGCCAGCAGCCAAGACGGCGGGGTCCGCACCGGGGAGCTGTTTTTT.

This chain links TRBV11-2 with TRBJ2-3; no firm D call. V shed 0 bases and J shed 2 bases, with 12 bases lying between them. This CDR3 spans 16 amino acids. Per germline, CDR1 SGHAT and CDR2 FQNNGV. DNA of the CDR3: TGTGCCAGCAGCTTAGATCTTGGCGCCAACACAGATACGCAGTATTTT. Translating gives CASSLDLGANTDTQYF.

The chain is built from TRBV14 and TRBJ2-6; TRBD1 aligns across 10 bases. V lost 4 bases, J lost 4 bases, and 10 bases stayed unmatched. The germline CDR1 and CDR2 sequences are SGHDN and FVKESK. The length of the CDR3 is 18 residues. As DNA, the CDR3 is TGTGCCAGCAGCCTACGGACAGGGGGAACGTCAGGGGCCAACGTCCTGACTTTC. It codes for CASSLRTGGTSGANVLTF.